The clone carrying this T cell receptor beta chain was counted many times. The sample originates from a study of identical twins. From the 5' RACE reads, TCRdb called clonotypes with MiXCR, one entry per CDR3 protein. Here the sample spans hundreds of thousands of distinct CDR3 sequences, roughly 12% being singletons. Trimming stripped 0 bases from V and 8 bases from J, with 31 bases between. The CDR3 runs 20 residues. Looked up from germline, CDR1 is MGHRA and CDR2 is YSYEKL. These data were likewise used in another study, on yellow fever vaccine responses in identical twins.

The rearrangement uses TRBV4-1 and TRBJ1-2; tentative D call: TRBD1 (5 bases). The sample consisted of PBMCs. This clonotype originated in a young woman in good health. The CDR3 DNA reads as TGCGCCAGCAGCCAAGATCGGGAGGTTTTGGCGTTTGGCGGGGCGTTGGGCTACACCTTC. Protein product: CASSQDREVLAFGGALGYTF.